Below are 11 T cell receptor beta chains sequenced from a single sample in a study of T cells in localized non-small cell lung cancer. Sequencing was performed with immunoSEQ multiplex PCR; in TCRdb, only in-frame clones are kept and a portion is missing. The data show around 79,000 clones, with 80% seen just once and 15% to 20% held by the top ten. The sequencing here drew on PBMCs, taken before any cancer treatment. These receptors all come from a man between 40 and 69 years old with stage II squamous cell lung carcinoma.

This clone has a single count. The chain has TRBV2 and TRBJ2-2; D perhaps matches TRBD1 (6 bases). V gave up 1 base and J gave up 4 bases, with 19 bases separating them. The CDR3 is made up of 18 amino acids. Germline CDR1 is SNHLY and CDR2 is FYNNEI. The CDR3 here is CASSEERFEAGVTGELFF. The CDR3 DNA reads as TGTGCCAGCAGTGAAGAAAGGTTTGAGGCAGGGGTCACCGGGGAGCTGTTTTTT.

V usage is TRBV27 and J usage is TRBJ2-1; TRBD1 agrees at 10 bases. The germline CDR1 and CDR2 sequences are MNHEY and SMNVEV (reference sequence). V gave up 5 bases and J gave up 2 bases; unmatched junction bases: 3. This CDR3 is 15 amino acids long. The CDR3: CASSDGQGAYNEQFF. The CDR3 nucleotides read TGTGCCAGCAGTGACGGACAGGGGGCCTACAATGAGCAGTTCTTC.

The chain links TRBV2 to TRBJ1-3; D uncertain. Trimming removed 8 bases from V and 4 bases from J, with 9 bases in between. Germline values: CDR1 SNHLY, CDR2 FYNNEI. The CDR3 covers 12 residues. CDR3 nucleotides: TGTGCCAGCGGTTTTCCGGGAAACACCATATATTTT. It is translated as CASGFPGNTIYF.

This clone was counted between two and nine times. The rearrangement uses TRBV7-9 and TRBJ2-5, with D perhaps matching TRBD2 (7 bases). The CDR3 runs to 14 residues. V lost 1 base, J lost 4 bases, and 10 bases lay in between. CDR1 and CDR2 from the germline V gene are SEHNR and FQNEAQ (reference sequence). This chain's CDR3 is CASSLVAGAETQYF. CDR3 in DNA: TGTGCCAGCAGCTTAGTTGCGGGGGCAGAGACCCAGTACTTC.

This clone has just a few counts. The chain combines TRBV28 with TRBJ1-2; 7 nucleotides match TRBD1. V was pared by 6 bases and J by 4 bases, with 8 bases of the junction left unmatched. The CDR3 totals 14 residues. From germline, CDR1 is MDHEN and CDR2 SYDVKM. The CDR3 spells CASSLLQGTYGYTF. CDR3 DNA sequence: TGTGCCAGCAGCTTACTACAGGGGACCTATGGCTACACCTTC.

This clone appeared once. The J gene is TRBJ1-5, the V gene TRBV2, with unresolved D. This CDR3 is 13 amino acids long. Between the trimmed V and J ends, which lost 7 bases and 3 bases, there was a span of 10 bases. Germline CDR1 and CDR2: SNHLY and FYNNEI. The CDR3 loop reads CASTRGPNQPQHF. The CDR3 region has the DNA TGTGCCAGCACTAGAGGTCCCAATCAGCCCCAGCATTTT.

This clone occurred once. The CDR3 protein is CASSAPGRWYEQYF. DNA of the CDR3: TGTGCCAGTAGTGCGCCGGGACGGTGGTACGAGCAGTACTTC. The gene calls are TRBV19 and TRBJ2-7, with D perhaps given as TRBD1 or TRBD2 (5 bases each). The CDR3 sequence is 14 residues long. Germline V CDR1 and CDR2: LNHDA, SQIVND (reference sequence). Trimming took 5 bases from V and 4 from J, leaving 15 bases between them.

This chain connects TRBV28 to TRBJ1-5; D perhaps matches TRBD1 (6 bases). V was trimmed by 7 bases and J by 7 bases, leaving 17 bases between them. This CDR3 spans 14 amino acids. Germline loops: CDR1 MDHEN, CDR2 SYDVKM. The CDR3 reads CASMNGGARQPQHF. The CDR3 DNA reads TGTGCCAGCATGAACGGGGGGGCACGGCAGCCCCAGCATTTT.

This clone was seen a few times. The CDR3 DNA follows: TGCGCCAGCAGCCAAGAAGGGACCCGAACCTACGAGCAGTACTTC. Amino acids: CASSQEGTRTYEQYF. This chain joins TRBV4-1 and TRBJ2-7, with D perhaps given as TRBD1 or TRBD2 (5 bases each). V was clipped by 0 bases and J by 2 bases, with 11 bases between them. The CDR3 contains 15 residues. Looked up from germline, CDR1 is MGHRA and CDR2 is YSYEKL.

This clone was recorded only once. The chain is built from TRBV7-3 and TRBJ2-5, with D perhaps matching TRBD1 or TRBD2 (5 bases each). V was clipped by 6 bases and J by 2 bases, with 16 bases between them. The CDR3 has 15 amino acids. The V gene's germline CDR1 is SGHTA and CDR2 FQGTGA. The CDR3 is CASSLQPGRQETQYF. CDR3 coding DNA: TGTGCCAGCAGTCTTCAACCGGGACGACAAGAGACCCAGTACTTC. Drawing the rest from reference TRBV7-3 and TRBJ2-5, the complete variable domain is GAGVSQTPSNKVTEKGKYVELRCDPISGHTALYWYRQSLGQGPEFLIYFQGTGAADDSGLPNDRFFAVRPEGSVSTLKIQRTERGDSAVYLCASSLQPGRQETQYFGPGTRLLVL.

This chain uses TRBV7-9 with TRBJ1-2; unclear D gene. The CDR3 is 12 residues long. Trimming stripped 1 base from V and 5 bases from J, with 5 bases between. Germline lookup yields CDR1 SEHNR and CDR2 FQNEAQ (reference sequence). The CDR3 DNA follows: TGTGCCAGCAGCTTAGGAGGTTATGGCTACACCTTC. It translates to CASSLGGYGYTF.